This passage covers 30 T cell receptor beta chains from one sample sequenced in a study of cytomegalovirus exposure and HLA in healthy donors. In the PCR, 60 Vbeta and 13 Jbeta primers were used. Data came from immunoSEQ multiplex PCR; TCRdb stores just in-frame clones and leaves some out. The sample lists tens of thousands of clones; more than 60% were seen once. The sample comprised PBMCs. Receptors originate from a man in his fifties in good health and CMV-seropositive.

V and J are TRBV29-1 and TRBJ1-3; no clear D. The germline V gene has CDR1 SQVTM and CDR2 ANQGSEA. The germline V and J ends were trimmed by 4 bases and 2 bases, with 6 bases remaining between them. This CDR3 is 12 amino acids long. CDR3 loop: CSVGQTGNTIYF. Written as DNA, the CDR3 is TGCAGCGTTGGGCAGACTGGAAACACCATATATTTT.

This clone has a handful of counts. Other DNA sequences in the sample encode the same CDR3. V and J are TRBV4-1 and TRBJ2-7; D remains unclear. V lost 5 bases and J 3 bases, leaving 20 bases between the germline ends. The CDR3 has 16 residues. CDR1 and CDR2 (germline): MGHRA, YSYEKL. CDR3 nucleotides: TGCGCCAGCAGCACAGAAGCAGGAAAAGGCTACTACGAGCAGTACTTC. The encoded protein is CASSTEAGKGYYEQYF.

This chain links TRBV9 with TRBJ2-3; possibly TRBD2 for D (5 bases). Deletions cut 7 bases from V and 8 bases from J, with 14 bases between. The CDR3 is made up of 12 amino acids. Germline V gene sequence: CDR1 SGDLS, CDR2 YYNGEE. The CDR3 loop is CASGKGEGTQYF. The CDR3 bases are TGTGCCAGCGGGAAAGGAGAGGGTACGCAGTATTTT.

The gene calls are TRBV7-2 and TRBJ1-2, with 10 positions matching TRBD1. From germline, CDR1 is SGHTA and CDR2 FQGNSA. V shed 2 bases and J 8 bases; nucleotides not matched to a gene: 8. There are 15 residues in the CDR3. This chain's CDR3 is CASSLRTGGVGGYTF. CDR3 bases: TGTGCCAGCAGCTTACGGACAGGGGGGGTAGGGGGCTACACCTTC.

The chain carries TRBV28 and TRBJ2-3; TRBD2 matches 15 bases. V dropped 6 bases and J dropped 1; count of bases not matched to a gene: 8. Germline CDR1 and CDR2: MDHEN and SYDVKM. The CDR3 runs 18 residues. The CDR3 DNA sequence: TGTGCCAGCAGCCGGACTAGCGGGAGGGCCCCTGGCACAGATACGCAGTATTTT. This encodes CASSRTSGRAPGTDTQYF.

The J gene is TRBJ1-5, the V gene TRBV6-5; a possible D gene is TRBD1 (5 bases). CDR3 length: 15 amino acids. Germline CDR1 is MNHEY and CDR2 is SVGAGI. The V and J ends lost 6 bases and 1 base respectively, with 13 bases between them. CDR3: CASRGGVVSNQPQHF. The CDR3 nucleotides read TGTGCCAGCAGGGGAGGGGTTGTGAGCAATCAGCCCCAGCATTTT.

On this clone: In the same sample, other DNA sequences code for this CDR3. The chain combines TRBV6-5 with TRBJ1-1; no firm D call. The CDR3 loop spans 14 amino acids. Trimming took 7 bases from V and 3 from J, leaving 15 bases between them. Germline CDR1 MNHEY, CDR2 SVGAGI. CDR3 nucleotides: TGTGCCAGCACCCTAAGGGAGGGATACACTGAAGCTTTCTTT. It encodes CASTLREGYTEAFF.

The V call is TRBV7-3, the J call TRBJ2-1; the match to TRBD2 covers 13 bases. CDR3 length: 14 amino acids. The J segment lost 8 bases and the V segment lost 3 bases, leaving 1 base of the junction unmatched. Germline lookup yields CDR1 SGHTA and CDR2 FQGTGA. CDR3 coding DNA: TGTGCCAGCAGCTTCGGACTAGCGGGGGATGAGCAGTTCTTC. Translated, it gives CASSFGLAGDEQFF.

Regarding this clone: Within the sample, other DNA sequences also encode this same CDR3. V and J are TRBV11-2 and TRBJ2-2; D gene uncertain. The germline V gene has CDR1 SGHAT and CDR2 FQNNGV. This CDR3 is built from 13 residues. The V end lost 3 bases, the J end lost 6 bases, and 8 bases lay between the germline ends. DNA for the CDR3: TGTGCCAGCAGCTTTAGCATCCCCGGGGAGCTGTTTTTT. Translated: CASSFSIPGELFF. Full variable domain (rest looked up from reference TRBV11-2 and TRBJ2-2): EAGVAQSPRYKIIEKRQSVAFWCNPISGHATLYWYQQILGQGPKLLIQFQNNGVVDDSQLPKDRFSAERLKGVDSTLKIQPAKLEDSAVYLCASSFSIPGELFFGEGSRLTVL.

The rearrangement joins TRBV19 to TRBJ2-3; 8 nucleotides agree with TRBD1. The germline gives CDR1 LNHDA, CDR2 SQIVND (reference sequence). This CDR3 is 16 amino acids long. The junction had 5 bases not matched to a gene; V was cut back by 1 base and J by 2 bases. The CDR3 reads CASSIAGGPFTDTQYF. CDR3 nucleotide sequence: TGTGCCAGTAGTATAGCAGGGGGCCCCTTCACAGATACGCAGTATTTT.

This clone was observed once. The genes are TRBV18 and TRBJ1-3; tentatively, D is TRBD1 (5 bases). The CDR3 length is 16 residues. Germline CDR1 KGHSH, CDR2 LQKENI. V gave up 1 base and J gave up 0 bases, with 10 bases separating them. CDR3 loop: CASSPQGAYSGNTIYF. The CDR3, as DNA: TGTGCCAGCTCACCACAAGGGGCATACTCTGGAAACACCATATATTTT.

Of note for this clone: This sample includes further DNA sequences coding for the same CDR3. The CDR3 reads CAWNRVSTNEKLFF. CDR3 nucleotides: TGTGCCTGGAACAGGGTTTCGACCAATGAAAAACTGTTTTTT. This rearrangement joins TRBV30 to TRBJ1-4; perhaps TRBD1 as D (6 bases). Germline CDR1 and CDR2: GTSNPN and SVGIG (reference sequence). CDR3 length: 14 residues. The V end lost 4 bases, the J end lost 5 bases, and 14 bases lay between the germline ends.

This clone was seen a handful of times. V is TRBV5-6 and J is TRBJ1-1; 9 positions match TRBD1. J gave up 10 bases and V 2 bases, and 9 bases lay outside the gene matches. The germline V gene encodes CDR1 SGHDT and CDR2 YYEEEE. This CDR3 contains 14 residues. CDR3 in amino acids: CASSLNSGTGLAFF. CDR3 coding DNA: TGTGCCAGCAGCTTAAACTCCGGGACAGGGTTAGCTTTCTTT. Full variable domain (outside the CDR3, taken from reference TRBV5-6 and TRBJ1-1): DAGVTQSPTHLIKTRGQQVTLRCSPKSGHDTVSWYQQALGQGPQFIFQYYEEEERQRGNFPDRFSGHQFPNYSSELNVNALLLGDSALYLCASSLNSGTGLAFFGQGTRLTVV.

The CDR3 nucleotides are TGTGCCTGGAGCCTCCAAGAGACCCAGTACTTC. Translation gives CAWSLQETQYF. J is TRBJ2-5 and V is TRBV30, with D unresolved. The CDR3 covers 11 residues. Germline V lookup: CDR1 GTSNPN, CDR2 SVGIG (reference sequence). Trimming stripped 3 bases from V and 1 base from J, with 3 bases between.

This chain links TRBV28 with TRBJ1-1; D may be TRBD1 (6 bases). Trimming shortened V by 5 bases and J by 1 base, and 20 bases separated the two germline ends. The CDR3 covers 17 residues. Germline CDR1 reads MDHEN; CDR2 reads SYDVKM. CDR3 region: CASSGAFAGAQNTEAFF. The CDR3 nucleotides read TGTGCCAGCAGTGGGGCGTTCGCGGGGGCGCAGAACACTGAAGCTTTCTTT.

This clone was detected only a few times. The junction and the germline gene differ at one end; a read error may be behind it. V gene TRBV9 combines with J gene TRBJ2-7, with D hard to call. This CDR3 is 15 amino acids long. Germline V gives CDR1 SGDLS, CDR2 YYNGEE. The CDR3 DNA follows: TGTGGCAGCAGCTCCCGGCGGCCCCGCTCCTACGAGCAGTACTTC. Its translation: CGSSSRRPRSYEQYF.

CDR3 coding DNA: TGTGCCAGCAGTGAACGCGCCGGGACAGGGTTGAATTCACCCCTCCACTTT. Translated: CASSERAGTGLNSPLHF. J is TRBJ1-6 and V is TRBV6-1; 9 bases are a match to TRBD1. Germline CDR1 and CDR2: MNHNS and SASEGT. This CDR3 is 17 amino acids long. After removal of 2 bases from V and 7 bases from J, the junction contained 9 bases not matched to a gene.

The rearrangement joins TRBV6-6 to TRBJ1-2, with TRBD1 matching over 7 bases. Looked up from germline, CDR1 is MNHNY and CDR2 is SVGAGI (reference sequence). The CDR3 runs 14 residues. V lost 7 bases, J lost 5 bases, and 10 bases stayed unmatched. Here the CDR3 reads CASTDTGEYYGYTF. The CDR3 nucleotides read TGTGCCAGCACGGATACAGGGGAATATTATGGCTACACCTTC.

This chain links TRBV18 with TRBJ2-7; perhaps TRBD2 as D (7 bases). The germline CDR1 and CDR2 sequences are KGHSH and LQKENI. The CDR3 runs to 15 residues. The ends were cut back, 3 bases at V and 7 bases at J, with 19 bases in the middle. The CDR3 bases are TGTGCCAGCTCACCGGGGCTTGCGGGGGCGGAGGAGCAGTACTTC. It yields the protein CASSPGLAGAEEQYF.

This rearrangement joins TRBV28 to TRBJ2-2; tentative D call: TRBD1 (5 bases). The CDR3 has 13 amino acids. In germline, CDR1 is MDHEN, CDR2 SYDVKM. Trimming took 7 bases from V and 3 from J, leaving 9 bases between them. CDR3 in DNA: TGTGCCAGCATCTCAGGGCACACCGGGGAGCTGTTTTTT. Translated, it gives CASISGHTGELFF.

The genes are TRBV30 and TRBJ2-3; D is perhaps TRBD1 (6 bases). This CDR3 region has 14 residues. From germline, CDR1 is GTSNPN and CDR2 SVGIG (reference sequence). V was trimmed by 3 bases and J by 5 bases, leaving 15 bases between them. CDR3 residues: CAWRLGTQRDTQYF. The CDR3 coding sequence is TGTGCCTGGAGGTTGGGGACACAAAGAGATACGCAGTATTTT. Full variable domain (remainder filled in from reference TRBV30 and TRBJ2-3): SQTIHQWPATLVQPVGSPLSLECTVEGTSNPNLYWYRQAAGRGLQLLFYSVGIGQISSEVPQNLSASRPQDRQFILSSKKLLLSDSGFYLCAWRLGTQRDTQYFGPGTRLTVL.

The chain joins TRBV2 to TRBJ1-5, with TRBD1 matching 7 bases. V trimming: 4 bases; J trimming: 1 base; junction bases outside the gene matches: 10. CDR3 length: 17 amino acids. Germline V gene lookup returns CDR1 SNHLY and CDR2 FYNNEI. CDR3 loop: CASSGETGSPSNQPQHF. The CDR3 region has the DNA TGTGCCAGCAGTGGAGAGACAGGGAGCCCCAGCAATCAGCCCCAGCATTTT.

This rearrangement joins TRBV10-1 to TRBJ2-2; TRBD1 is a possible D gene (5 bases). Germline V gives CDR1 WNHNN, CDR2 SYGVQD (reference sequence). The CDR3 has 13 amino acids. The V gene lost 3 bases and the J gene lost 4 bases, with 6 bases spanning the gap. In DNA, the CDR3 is TGCGCCAGCAGTGAACAGGCCACCGGGGAGCTGTTTTTT. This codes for CASSEQATGELFF.

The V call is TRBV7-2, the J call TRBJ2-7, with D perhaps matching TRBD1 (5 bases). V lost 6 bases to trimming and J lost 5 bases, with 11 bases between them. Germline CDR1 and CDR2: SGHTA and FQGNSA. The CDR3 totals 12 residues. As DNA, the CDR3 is TGTGCCAGCAGTCCACAAGGGGACGAGCAGTACTTC. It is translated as CASSPQGDEQYF.

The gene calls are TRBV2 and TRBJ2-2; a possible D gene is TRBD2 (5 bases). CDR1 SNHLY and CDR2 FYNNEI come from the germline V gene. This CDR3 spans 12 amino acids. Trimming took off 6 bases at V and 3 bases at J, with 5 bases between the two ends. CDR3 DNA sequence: TGTGCCAGCAGCGGGGACACCGGGGAGCTGTTTTTT. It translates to CASSGDTGELFF.

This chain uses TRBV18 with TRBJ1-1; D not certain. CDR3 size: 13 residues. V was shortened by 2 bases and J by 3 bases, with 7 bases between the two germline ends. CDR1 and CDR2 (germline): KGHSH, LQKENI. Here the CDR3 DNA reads TGTGCCAGCTCACCAAATCTTGACACTGAAGCTTTCTTT. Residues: CASSPNLDTEAFF. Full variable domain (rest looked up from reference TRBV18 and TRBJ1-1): NAGVMQNPRHLVRRRGQEARLRCSPMKGHSHVYWYRQLPEEGLKFMVYLQKENIIDESGMPKERFSAEFPKEGPSILRIQQVVRGDSAAYFCASSPNLDTEAFFGQGTRLTVV.

The CDR3 spells CASSFPGQGTAEQYF. Here the CDR3 DNA reads TGTGCCAGTAGTTTCCCGGGACAGGGAACGGCCGAGCAGTACTTC. This chain joins TRBV19 and TRBJ2-7; 9 positions agree with TRBD1. Germline assignment: CDR1 LNHDA and CDR2 SQIVND (reference sequence). Unmatched junction bases numbered 11, after V lost 5 bases and J lost 6 bases. The CDR3 is 15 amino acids. Combining the CDR3 with reference TRBV19 and TRBJ2-7 gives the whole variable domain DGGITQSPKYLFRKEGQNVTLSCEQNLNHDAMYWYRQDPGQGLRLIYYSQIVNDFQKGDIAEGYSVSREKKESFPLTVTSAQKNPTAFYLCASSFPGQGTAEQYFGPGTRLTVT.

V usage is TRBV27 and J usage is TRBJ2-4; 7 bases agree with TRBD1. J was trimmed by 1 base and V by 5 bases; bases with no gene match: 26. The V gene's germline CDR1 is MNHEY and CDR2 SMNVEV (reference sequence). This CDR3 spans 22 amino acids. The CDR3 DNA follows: TGTGCCAGCAGTAGGGCTAAGACAGTGGGTGGAGGAACAGGGGCTGCCAAAAACATTCAGTACTTC. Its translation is CASSRAKTVGGGTGAAKNIQYF.

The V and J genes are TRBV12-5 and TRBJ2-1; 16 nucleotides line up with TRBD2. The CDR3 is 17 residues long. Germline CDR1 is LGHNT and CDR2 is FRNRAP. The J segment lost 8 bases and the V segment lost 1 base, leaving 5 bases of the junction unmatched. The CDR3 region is CASGLGGLAGGRDEQFF. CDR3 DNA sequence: TGTGCTAGTGGTTTGGGGGGACTAGCGGGAGGGAGGGATGAGCAGTTCTTC.

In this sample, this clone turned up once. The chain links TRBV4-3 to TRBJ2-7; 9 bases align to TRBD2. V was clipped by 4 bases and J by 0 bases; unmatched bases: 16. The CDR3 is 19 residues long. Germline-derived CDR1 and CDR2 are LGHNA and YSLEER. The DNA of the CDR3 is TGCGCCAGCAGCCCAGGGGTACAGAGTCAGCGGGGGGACTCCTACGAGCAGTACTTC. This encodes CASSPGVQSQRGDSYEQYF.